This T cell receptor (beta chain) was recorded in a study of cytomegalovirus exposure and HLA in healthy donors. Broader study findings: More clonal expansion characterized HLA-associated TCR beta chains than equally common others in a later analysis. Later genetic work tied a missense DCLRE1C variant to beta-chain V and J trimming. Association with HLA alleles at 0.05 false discovery rate was found for 16,951 TCR beta sequences in a later analysis. Earlier analysis found most TCR beta V segments productive about 90% or about 30% of the time.

The CDR3 covers 17 residues. The V gene end was trimmed by 5 bases and the J gene end by 2 bases; junction bases not matched to a gene: 10. From germline, CDR1 is SEHNR and CDR2 FQNEAQ (reference sequence). The PCR ran on 60 Vbeta and 13 Jbeta primers. Repertoires were generated with immunoSEQ multiplex PCR, while TCRdb's copy carries only in-frame clones and drops some. The table lists roughly 150,000 clones, 75% to 90% of them singletons. Comments on this clone: The antigen is unknown.

Sequencing used PBMCs. This TCR was sampled from a female donor in good health and CMV-seronegative. This chain links TRBV7-9 with TRBJ1-2, with 11 bases lining up with TRBD1. The CDR3 protein is CASSIPGQGGSNYGYTF. CDR3 coding DNA: TGTGCCAGCAGCATACCGGGACAGGGGGGTTCAAACTATGGCTACACCTTC.